The sequence of this T cell receptor (beta chain) was determined in a study of cytomegalovirus exposure and HLA in healthy donors. Whole-study results and caveats: Judged likely to be a sequencing artifact was a cluster of highly shared sequence variants.

Note on this clone: Its antigen is still unknown.

Use of 60 Vbeta and 13 Jbeta primers characterized the PCR. This table comes from immunoSEQ multiplex PCR, and its TCRdb copy is limited to in-frame clones, with some not included. Of more than 200,000 clones in the sample, around 79% were seen once. This CDR3 contains 14 residues. CDR1 is MDHEN and CDR2 is SYDVKM in the germline V gene. V lost 7 bases and J lost 7, with 17 bases in between. The receptor was isolated from a man between 18 and 35 years old in good health and CMV-seronegative. Sequencing input: PBMCs. J is TRBJ1-5 and V is TRBV28; D is possibly TRBD1 (5 bases). In DNA form, the CDR3 reads TGTGCCAGCACCAACTTCAGGGCACGGCAGCCCCAGCATTTT. Protein: CASTNFRARQPQHF.